This passage covers 29 T cell receptor beta chains from one sample sequenced in a study of T-cell reconstitution after alpha-beta-depleted transplantation in children. The TCRbeta library was prepared with unique molecular identifiers. TCRdb reanalysed the PCR reads using MiXCR and keeps one entry per CDR3 protein. There are around 94,000 distinct CDR3 sequences in the sample; approximately 8% occur only once, and 15% to 20% lies in the top ten. Sequences were derived from PBMCs, sampled before TCRalphabeta/CD19-depleted stem cell transplant. These receptors all stem from a boy aged 2 to 10 with acute lymphoblastic leukemia, due to receive a stem cell transplant.

V usage is TRBV20-1 and J usage is TRBJ2-1; no clear D gene. The V and J ends lost 3 bases and 0 bases respectively, with 18 bases between them. The germline V gene has CDR1 DFQATT and CDR2 SNEGSKA (reference sequence). This CDR3 spans 17 amino acids. CDR3: CSARFVRNLSSYNEQFF. The CDR3 nucleotides read TGCAGTGCTAGGTTCGTTCGGAACCTAAGCTCCTACAATGAGCAGTTCTTC.

This clonotype showed up just a few times. This rearrangement joins TRBV10-3 to TRBJ1-2; TRBD1 matches 7 bases. CDR1 is ENHRY, CDR2 SYGVKD, per germline. There are 15 residues in the CDR3. Trimming took 5 bases from V and 8 from J; bases not matched to a gene: 14. This CDR3 is CAISPRQGPSHGYTF. CDR3 DNA sequence: TGTGCCATCAGTCCAAGACAGGGTCCCTCTCACGGCTACACCTTC.

The chain carries TRBV5-1 and TRBJ2-1; tentatively, D is TRBD2 (6 bases). V lost 4 bases and J lost 2, with 16 bases in between. The germline gives CDR1 SGHRS, CDR2 YFSETQ. CDR3 length equals 16 residues. Here the CDR3 DNA reads TGCGCCAGCAGCACTAGCTCCGCTCGGGCCTACAATGAGCAGTTCTTC. It specifies CASSTSSARAYNEQFF.

With regard to this clonotype: A much larger clone is a single base away; this may be a read error. J is TRBJ2-7 and V is TRBV28; 12 bases agree with TRBD2. The CDR3 is made up of 15 amino acids. V dropped 5 bases and J dropped 9; count of bases not matched to a gene: 11. The V gene's germline CDR1 is MDHEN and CDR2 SYDVKM. CDR3 sequence (DNA): TGTGCCAGCAGTCGGGCTAGCGGGGGGGCAAATAGGCAGTACTTC. Translated: CASSRASGGANRQYF.

This clonotype was counted many times. The chain recombines TRBV5-1 with TRBJ1-2; D is unclear. The CDR3 contains 11 residues. The germline CDR1 and CDR2 sequences are SGHRS and YFSETQ. V lost 7 bases, J lost 2 bases, and 6 bases lay in between. CDR3 in amino acids: CASAGNYGYTF. The CDR3 nucleotides are TGCGCCAGCGCCGGGAACTATGGCTACACCTTC.

This clonotype was seen at least ten times. The chain combines TRBV6-5 with TRBJ1-1, with 7 positions matching TRBD1. Germline trimming cut 4 bases from V and 4 bases from J; bases unmatched to any gene: 12. The CDR3 is 16 amino acids. Germline lookup yields CDR1 MNHEY and CDR2 SVGAGI. CDR3 loop: CASSSLPGQKLTEAFF. The CDR3 DNA sequence: TGTGCCAGCAGTTCCCTCCCGGGACAGAAGCTCACTGAAGCTTTCTTT.

This clonotype showed up just a few times. The rearrangement uses TRBV4-2 and TRBJ2-7; TRBD2 matches at 7 bases. The V segment lost 4 bases and the J segment 5 bases; nucleotides outside the gene matches: 14. The CDR3 is made up of 16 amino acids. Per germline, CDR1 LGHNA and CDR2 YNFKEQ. CDR3 sequence reads: CASSLLGTTESHEQYF. CDR3 DNA sequence: TGTGCCAGCAGCCTACTCGGGACTACCGAAAGCCACGAGCAGTACTTC.

This clonotype appeared many times. This rearrangement joins TRBV6-5 to TRBJ1-2, with a weak D call TRBD1 (6 bases). Germline-derived CDR1 and CDR2 are MNHEY and SVGAGI. Deletions cut 4 bases from V and 8 bases from J, with 17 bases between. The CDR3 totals 14 residues. CDR3 sequence (DNA): TGTGCCAGCAGTTTCCTACAGGGCGTAGGCGGCTACACCTTC. Translated: CASSFLQGVGGYTF.

This clonotype has a count of ten or more. V gene TRBV5-6 combines with J gene TRBJ2-5, with D perhaps TRBD2 (5 bases). The ends were cut back, 2 bases at V and 1 base at J, with 15 bases in the middle. CDR3 size: 16 residues. The V gene's germline CDR1 is SGHDT and CDR2 YYEEEE. In nucleotides, the CDR3 is TGTGCCAGCAGCTTCGAGGGTAGCAGAAGCCAAGAGACCCAGTACTTC. Its protein is CASSFEGSRSQETQYF.

This clonotype showed up many times. The chain joins TRBV20-1 to TRBJ1-6, with unresolved D. V was trimmed by 2 bases and J by 12 bases, leaving 5 bases between them. This CDR3 contains 10 residues. CDR1 and CDR2 from the germline V gene are DFQATT and SNEGSKA (reference sequence). CDR3 bases: TGCAGTGCTAGAACCGAACCCCTCCACTTT. Translating gives CSARTEPLHF.

There are many counts of this clonotype. This chain joins TRBV20-1 and TRBJ2-7, with D perhaps matching TRBD2 (7 bases). This CDR3 contains 16 residues. Germline CDR1 and CDR2: DFQATT and SNEGSKA (reference sequence). V lost 3 bases to trimming and J lost 3 bases, with 21 bases between them. The CDR3, as DNA: TGCAGTGCTAGTCCAGCGTTCGGGGGGCTGTACTACGAGCAGTACTTC. Translation gives CSASPAFGGLYYEQYF.

In this sample, this clonotype turned up a few times. The chain combines TRBV5-4 with TRBJ2-4, with D possibly called TRBD1 or TRBD2 (5 bases each). Germline V gene sequence: CDR1 SGHNT, CDR2 YYREEE (reference sequence). Trimming removed 4 bases at V and 3 bases at J, with 11 bases between. This CDR3 spans 14 amino acids. As DNA, the CDR3 is TGTGCCAGCAGCACCGGGACGAGCAAAAACATTCAGTACTTC. Translation: CASSTGTSKNIQYF.

This clonotype has just a few counts. The CDR3 spells CASSFGGGGSYEQYF. The CDR3 DNA reads TGTGCCAGCAGTTTCGGCGGGGGAGGCTCCTACGAGCAGTACTTC. This chain joins TRBV27 and TRBJ2-7; 7 bases are shared with TRBD2. The CDR3 consists of 15 residues. CDR1 is MNHEY, CDR2 SMNVEV, per germline (reference sequence). V was clipped by 3 bases and J by 0 bases; unmatched bases: 5.

The chain employs TRBV4-1 and TRBJ2-2; 11 bases are shared with TRBD1. Germline V gene lookup returns CDR1 MGHRA and CDR2 YSYEKL. This CDR3 has 15 amino acids. The V and J ends lost 4 bases and 6 bases, in that order; junction bases with no gene match: 4. This CDR3 is CASSPGQGAPGELFF. The CDR3 region has the DNA TGCGCCAGCAGCCCTGGACAGGGGGCGCCCGGGGAGCTGTTTTTT.

This clonotype has ten or more counts. The rearrangement uses TRBV20-1 and TRBJ2-3, with 9 nucleotides matching TRBD2. CDR3 length: 12 residues. From germline, CDR1 is DFQATT and CDR2 SNEGSKA (reference sequence). CDR3 residues: CSRTSATDTQYF. The CDR3 DNA follows: TGCAGCCGGACTAGCGCAACAGATACGCAGTATTTT.

There are a few counts of this clonotype. The rearrangement links TRBV15 to TRBJ2-7; D gene unclear. Germline-derived CDR1 and CDR2 are LNHNV and YYDKDF (reference sequence). V shed 0 bases and J shed 0 bases, with 9 bases lying between them. There are 15 residues in the CDR3. Here the CDR3 DNA reads TGTGCCACCAGCAGAGATGTTTGGGGCTCCTACGAGCAGTACTTC. This gives the protein CATSRDVWGSYEQYF.

The chain combines TRBV5-1 with TRBJ2-1; tentatively, D is TRBD1 or TRBD2 (5 bases each). The V and J ends lost 1 base and 3 bases respectively, with 11 bases between them. This CDR3 region has 15 residues. The germline V gene has CDR1 SGHRS and CDR2 YFSETQ. The CDR3 DNA reads as TGCGCCAGCAGCTTGTCGGGGACCAACTACAATGAGCAGTTCTTC. It translates to CASSLSGTNYNEQFF.

This clonotype was seen at least ten times. The chain couples TRBV14 to TRBJ2-1; TRBD1 matches at 8 bases. This CDR3 has 16 residues. The V segment lost 4 bases and the J segment 8 bases; nucleotides outside the gene matches: 13. CDR1 SGHDN and CDR2 FVKESK come from the germline V gene. The CDR3 spells CASSPLGTGFGDEQFF. In nucleotides, the CDR3 is TGTGCCAGCAGCCCCTTAGGGACAGGCTTCGGTGATGAGCAGTTCTTC.

The gene calls are TRBV20-1 and TRBJ1-1; D is unresolved. Germline CDR1 DFQATT, CDR2 SNEGSKA (reference sequence). Trimming took off 2 bases at V and 4 bases at J, with 11 bases between the two ends. CDR3 length equals 13 residues. The CDR3: CSARKVGTTEAFF. The CDR3 DNA follows: TGCAGTGCTAGAAAGGTGGGAACCACTGAAGCTTTCTTT.

This clonotype was seen ten or more times. This chain connects TRBV7-9 to TRBJ2-1, with 9 bases lining up with TRBD1. Germline CDR1 and CDR2: SEHNR and FQNEAQ (reference sequence). The CDR3 spans 15 residues. Trimming removed 5 bases from V and 0 bases from J; junction bases left unmatched: 2. The CDR3 region has the DNA TGTGCCAGCAGCCCGGACAGGGGCTCCTACAATGAGCAGTTCTTC. It specifies CASSPDRGSYNEQFF.

The sample holds a few counts of this clonotype. This chain joins TRBV10-3 and TRBJ2-2; 10 bases fit TRBD1. The CDR3 has 16 residues. Losses at the gene ends were 7 bases for V and 0 bases for J; bases not matched to a gene: 5. Germline CDR1 reads ENHRY; CDR2 reads SYGVKD. The CDR3 DNA is TGTGCCATCACCCGGGACAGGGGATCGAACACCGGGGAGCTGTTTTTT. Translating gives CAITRDRGSNTGELFF.

The chain recombines TRBV2 with TRBJ2-7, with 9 bases that match TRBD1. The V gene end was trimmed by 9 bases and the J gene end by 3 bases; junction bases not matched to a gene: 9. Germline V lookup: CDR1 SNHLY, CDR2 FYNNEI. The CDR3 runs to 14 residues. CDR3 coding DNA: TGTGCCAGGGGGGGACAGGGAAGTTTCTACGAGCAGTACTTC. This gives the protein CARGGQGSFYEQYF.

There are many counts of this clonotype. The gene calls are TRBV6-1 and TRBJ1-6; TRBD1 aligns across 8 bases. The ends lost 4 bases at V and 7 bases at J; junction bases unmatched: 0. CDR3 length equals 13 residues. CDR1 MNHNS and CDR2 SASEGT come from the germline V gene. The CDR3 region has the DNA TGTGCCAGCAGTGGGACAGGGAATTCACCCCTCCACTTT. Translation gives CASSGTGNSPLHF.

This clonotype was picked up a small number of times. This chain links TRBV19 with TRBJ2-1; 9 nucleotides line up with TRBD1. V lost 10 bases to trimming and J lost 7 bases; unmatched junction nucleotides: 5. The CDR3 is 12 amino acids. Looked up from germline, CDR1 is LNHDA and CDR2 is SQIVND (reference sequence). In nucleotides, the CDR3 is TGTGCCACCCCAGGACAGGGGAATGAGCAGTTCTTC. Its protein product is CATPGQGNEQFF.

This clonotype was seen repeatedly, ten times or more. V usage is TRBV6-4 and J usage is TRBJ1-2; 7 positions match TRBD1. The CDR3 covers 14 residues. V was pared by 0 bases and J by 4 bases, with 2 bases of the junction left unmatched. CDR1 is MRHNA and CDR2 is SNTAGT in the germline V gene. The CDR3 DNA is TGTGCCAGCAGTGACTCGCCAGGGGGCTATGGCTACACCTTC. It yields the protein CASSDSPGGYGYTF.

This chain links TRBV7-3 with TRBJ2-1; TRBD2 agrees at 11 bases. Germline CDR1 is SGHTA and CDR2 is FQGTGA. This CDR3 region has 16 residues. V gave up 6 bases and J gave up 0 bases; unmatched junction bases: 4. The CDR3 DNA follows: TGTGCCAGCAGTTGGACTAGCGGGCTCTCCTACAATGAGCAGTTCTTC. Its translation is CASSWTSGLSYNEQFF.

This clonotype has only a few counts. The V and J genes are TRBV7-9 and TRBJ2-1; no reliable D call. Germline loops: CDR1 SEHNR, CDR2 FQNEAQ (reference sequence). This CDR3 has 14 residues. Between the trimmed V and J ends, which lost 1 base and 4 bases, there was a span of 8 bases. CDR3 residues: CASSLGYGYNEQFF. The CDR3 DNA reads TGTGCCAGCAGCTTAGGGTATGGATACAATGAGCAGTTCTTC.

This clonotype came up a few times. This chain uses TRBV7-2 with TRBJ2-1, with D tentatively TRBD1 (6 bases). The CDR3 length is 12 residues. Germline V CDR1 and CDR2: SGHTA, FQGNSA. Trimming cost V 5 bases and J 7 bases, with 9 bases left between them. The CDR3, as DNA: TGTGCCAGCAGCCTGGACAGAAATGAGCAGTTCTTC. Translated: CASSLDRNEQFF.

This clonotype was seen a few times. This rearrangement joins TRBV5-4 to TRBJ2-7; 9 bases align to TRBD1. J was trimmed by 7 bases and V by 5 bases; bases with no gene match: 7. Germline-derived CDR1 and CDR2 are SGHNT and YYREEE (reference sequence). The CDR3 is made up of 13 amino acids. This CDR3 is CASSRGTGKEQYF. The CDR3 DNA reads as TGTGCCAGCAGTAGGGGGACAGGGAAAGAGCAGTACTTC.